This T cell receptor beta chain stems from a study of T cell responses to AZD1222 COVID-19 vaccine. Study-level results: Donors skewed white British and female; clonal diversity was possibly underestimated. Recipients of AZD1222 seropositive at baseline numbered only 6 or 7. Variant regions that are unmutated are reportedly the target of nearly half of spike-specific TCRs.

For this clone: What it recognizes is unknown.

The assay was immunoSEQ multiplex PCR, and TCRdb's table has in-frame clones only and misses some. The sample shows fewer than 85,000 clones, around 82% of them seen only once. The analysis combined second doses at about 4 or about 12 weeks. The TCR sequence derives from an adult who received the AZD1222 COVID-19 vaccine. The starting material was peripheral blood, obtained 28 days after the second AZD1222 dose.

CDR3 sequence: CSASRDRGYTF. The CDR3 DNA reads TGCAGTGCTAGCCGGGACAGGGGCTACACCTTC. The genes are TRBV20-1 and TRBJ1-2; 8 bases fit TRBD1. J gave up 8 bases and V 3 bases, and 2 bases lay outside the gene matches. Germline loops: CDR1 DFQATT, CDR2 SNEGSKA (reference sequence). The CDR3 totals 11 residues.